Sequencing of this TCR beta chain was carried out in a study of CD8 T cells in ankylosing spondylitis. Findings of the study overall: Some motif variants had been reported before (in reactive arthritis synovial fluid and blood). Made up of eight highly homologous variants, a TCR beta motif appeared characteristic of ankylosing spondylitis blood. Matched ankylosing spondylitis synovial fluid reportedly contained a significantly enriched population of disease-linked clones.

There are many counts of this clonotype. The antigen remains unidentified. Germline V CDR1 and CDR2: KGHDR, SFDVKD. Unmatched junction bases numbered 7, after V lost 4 bases and J lost 10 bases. The CDR3 totals 16 residues. Scientists made TCR beta libraries using quantitative 5'-RACE with molecular barcodes. TCRdb re-called the 5' RACE reads through MiXCR, storing one row per CDR3 protein. Among fewer than 550,000 distinct CDR3 sequences, about 5.2% were seen once, and the ten largest hold around 3.6%. The material sequenced was blood, either unsorted or a sorted T cell fraction (not recorded which). The gene calls are TRBV24-1 and TRBJ2-1; 15 bases match TRBD2. This receptor was obtained from a male donor with ankylosing spondylitis. CDR3 bases: TGTGCCACCAGTGACCCGGGACTAGCGGGAGGTTACGAGCAGTTCTTC. Residues: CATSDPGLAGGYEQFF.